These T cell receptor beta chains were read from a single sample in a study of blood T cell repertoires in COVID-19. Clones were sequenced by immunoSEQ multiplex PCR, and TCRdb holds only the in-frame ones, with some missing. The sample has about 120,000 clones, 90% seen once. Sequences were obtained from peripheral blood. Every receptor here comes from a man between 60 and 70 years old with COVID-19, enrolled during active disease. CDR3s include the opening cysteine and the closing phenylalanine or tryptophan.

CDR3 length,V gene,J gene,CDR3 protein
13,TRBV11-2,TRBJ2-7,CASSLAHGREQYF
15,TRBV4-1,TRBJ2-7,CASSLNSAGGGEQYF
18,TRBV4-1,TRBJ1-3,CASSPPVDRYFSGNTIYF
14,TRBV24-1,TRBJ2-1,CAALAGGGGNEQFF
15,TRBV2,TRBJ2-1,CASTLTSGSGNEQFF
15,TRBV9,TRBJ1-6,CASSVVAGGNSPLHF
11,TRBV13,TRBJ1-1,CASSPDTEAFF
13,TRBV29-1,TRBJ1-1,CSVSPEGDTEAFF
15,TRBV24-1,TRBJ2-3,CATSEVQGNTDTQYF
14,TRBV2,TRBJ2-5,CASQALAGVKTQYF
14,TRBV7-3,TRBJ2-1,CASSLTGLENEQFF
12,TRBV30,TRBJ1-4,CAWSEEDEKLFF
14,TRBV19,TRBJ1-1,CASGSQGWNTEAFF
15,TRBV9,TRBJ1-4,CASSASGASNEKLFF
15,TRBV5-1,TRBJ2-7,CASSPRTGGLDEQYF
14,TRBV30,TRBJ1-1,CAWSSQGENTEAFF
18,TRBV6-4,TRBJ1-5,CASSVTGTEWVTYQPQHF
14,TRBV5-1,TRBJ2-1,CASSRGTGYNEQFF
16,TRBV11-2,TRBJ1-2,CASSSSPGGEIDGYTF